This is a list of T cell receptor beta chains from one sample in a study of cytomegalovirus exposure and HLA in healthy donors. Here immunoSEQ multiplex PCR was the method, and the copy in TCRdb shows in-frame clones only, minus some. The sample has 150,000 to 200,000 clones, 86% seen once; the top ten hold around 2%. Sequencing was carried out using PBMCs. The receptors originated from a young woman in good health and CMV-seronegative. CDR3s include the opening cysteine and the closing phenylalanine or tryptophan. Each record gives: CDR3 protein, CDR3 DNA, J gene, D gene, clone size, V gene. A D gene is named only where the DNA matches it firmly. Clone size is given for some rows only: seen once, a few or many times, or a class if the clone is expanded.

CDR3: CASSSRGRSTDTQYF; DNA: TGTGCCAGCAGTTCCAGGGGGCGCAGCACAGATACGCAGTATTTT; J: TRBJ2-3; D: TRBD1; size: NA; V: TRBV27
CDR3: CASSLISGTGSYEQYF; DNA: TGTGCCAGCTCCCTTATTAGCGGGACAGGGTCCTACGAGCAGTACTTC; J: TRBJ2-7; D: NA; size: NA; V: TRBV18
CDR3: CASSAMGTGVYEQYF; DNA: TGCGCCAGCAGCGCCATGGGGACAGGGGTCTACGAGCAGTACTTC; J: TRBJ2-7; D: TRBD1; size: NA; V: TRBV5-1
CDR3: CASMTGWDGRYEQYF; DNA: TGTGCCAGCATGACAGGGTGGGATGGAAGATACGAGCAGTACTTC; J: TRBJ2-7; D: TRBD1; size: NA; V: TRBV7-9
CDR3: CASSMGRDRDTQYF; DNA: TGTGCCAGCTCAATGGGGCGGGACCGCGATACGCAGTATTTT; J: TRBJ2-3; D: NA; size: NA; V: TRBV6-6
CDR3: CASSQGYVGEYEQYF; DNA: TGCGCCAGCAGCCAAGGATACGTAGGAGAATACGAGCAGTACTTC; J: TRBJ2-7; D: NA; size: NA; V: TRBV4-3
CDR3: CASSSGTGGGYNSPLHF; DNA: TGTGCCAGCAGCTCCGGGACAGGGGGCGGCTATAATTCACCCCTCCACTTT; J: TRBJ1-6; D: TRBD1; size: NA; V: TRBV9
CDR3: CASSSTGLSNYGYTF; DNA: TGTGCCAGCAGCTCGACAGGGCTTTCTAACTATGGCTACACCTTC; J: TRBJ1-2; D: TRBD1; size: NA; V: TRBV7-9
CDR3: CAISEGSYGYTF; DNA: TGTGCCATCAGCGAAGGGAGCTATGGCTACACCTTC; J: TRBJ1-2; D: NA; size: few; V: TRBV10-3
CDR3: CASSLGQIDEQYF; DNA: TGTGCCAGCAGCTTGGGACAGATTGACGAGCAGTACTTC; J: TRBJ2-7; D: TRBD1; size: NA; V: TRBV7-6
CDR3: CASSSQIPNEQYF; DNA: TGTGCCAGCAGCTCCCAGATCCCAAACGAGCAGTACTTC; J: TRBJ2-7; D: NA; size: NA; V: TRBV11-2
CDR3: CASSSGGGWVLGANVLTF; DNA: TGTGCCAGCAGCTCCGGCGGGGGGTGGGTGCTAGGGGCCAACGTCCTGACTTTC; J: TRBJ2-6; D: TRBD2; size: NA; V: TRBV7-2
CDR3: CASSPRLAGGTGANVLTF; DNA: TGTGCCAGCAGCCCACGACTAGCGGGAGGAACTGGGGCCAACGTCCTGACTTTC; J: TRBJ2-6; D: TRBD2; size: NA; V: TRBV7-9
CDR3: CASSYRGQSYEQYF; DNA: TGTGCCAGCAGTTACCGCGGACAGAGCTACGAGCAGTACTTC; J: TRBJ2-7; D: NA; size: NA; V: TRBV6-6
CDR3: CASASPGQGLWPGELFF; DNA: TGTGCCAGCGCCTCACCGGGACAGGGTCTATGGCCCGGGGAGCTGTTTTTT; J: TRBJ2-2; D: TRBD1; size: NA; V: TRBV27
CDR3: CASSQPLWGAFIYEQYF; DNA: TGCGCCAGCAGCCAACCTCTGTGGGGAGCTTTTATATACGAGCAGTACTTC; J: TRBJ2-7; D: NA; size: NA; V: TRBV4-3
CDR3: CASSPGTSLSYEQYF; DNA: TGTGCCAGCTCACCCGGGACTAGCCTTAGCTACGAGCAGTACTTC; J: TRBJ2-7; D: TRBD2; size: NA; V: TRBV18
CDR3: CASSPGQVQETQYF; DNA: TGTGCCAGTAGTCCCGGACAGGTTCAAGAGACCCAGTACTTC; J: TRBJ2-5; D: TRBD1; size: NA; V: TRBV19
CDR3: CAGGQGFNQPQHF; DNA: TGTGCCGGGGGACAGGGGTTCAATCAGCCCCAGCATTTT; J: TRBJ1-5; D: TRBD1; size: NA; V: TRBV2
CDR3: CASSSDYGYTF; DNA: TGTGCCAGCAGCTCCGACTATGGCTACACCTTC; J: TRBJ1-2; D: NA; size: NA; V: TRBV7-9
CDR3: CASSASRGYENSGANVLTF; DNA: TGTGCCAGCAGCGCATCCAGGGGGTATGAGAACTCTGGGGCCAACGTCCTGACTTTC; J: TRBJ2-6; D: TRBD1; size: few; V: TRBV9
CDR3: CSVDGGGGFTGELFF; DNA: TGCAGCGTTGACGGGGGGGGCGGTTTCACCGGGGAGCTGTTTTTT; J: TRBJ2-2; D: TRBD2; size: NA; V: TRBV29-1
CDR3: CASSQGFRGGTEAFF; DNA: TGCGCCAGCAGCCAAGGATTTCGAGGAGGGACTGAAGCTTTCTTT; J: TRBJ1-1; D: NA; size: NA; V: TRBV4-3
CDR3: CASSLGRDYYGYTF; DNA: TGTGCCAGCAGCTTAGGCCGGGATTACTATGGCTACACCTTC; J: TRBJ1-2; D: NA; size: many; V: TRBV7-8
CDR3: CASSQVSLSTEAFF; DNA: TGCGCCAGCAGCCAAGTTAGCCTAAGCACTGAAGCTTTCTTT; J: TRBJ1-1; D: NA; size: NA; V: TRBV4-1
CDR3: CASSHLGTLYNEQFF; DNA: TGTGCCAGCAGTCATCTGGGCACTCTCTACAATGAGCAGTTCTTC; J: TRBJ2-1; D: NA; size: NA; V: TRBV27
CDR3: CASRNRDSPHEQYF; DNA: TGTGCCAGTAGGAACCGGGACAGCCCACACGAGCAGTACTTC; J: TRBJ2-7; D: TRBD1; size: once; V: TRBV19
CDR3: CASSLTSGGADTQYF; DNA: TGTGCCAGCAGTCTGACTAGCGGGGGGGCAGATACGCAGTATTTT; J: TRBJ2-3; D: TRBD2; size: NA; V: TRBV6-1
CDR3: CSVGGSSANEKLFF; DNA: TGCAGCGTTGGTGGGAGTTCGGCTAATGAAAAACTGTTTTTT; J: TRBJ1-4; D: NA; size: NA; V: TRBV29-1
CDR3: CATNPAGGHGYTF; DNA: TGTGCCACGAATCCGGCAGGGGGCCATGGCTACACCTTC; J: TRBJ1-2; D: TRBD1; size: NA; V: TRBV19
CDR3: CASSSHVSLEQYF; DNA: TGTGCCAGCAGCTCCCACGTCAGTCTCGAGCAGTACTTC; J: TRBJ2-7; D: NA; size: NA; V: TRBV27
CDR3: CASRPQDQGTEAFF; DNA: TGTGCCAGTAGGCCTCAGGATCAGGGCACTGAAGCTTTCTTT; J: TRBJ1-1; D: NA; size: NA; V: TRBV19
CDR3: CASSQVNPAGHKNIQYF; DNA: TGCGCCAGCAGCCAAGTTAACCCAGCGGGGCACAAAAACATTCAGTACTTC; J: TRBJ2-4; D: TRBD2; size: NA; V: TRBV4-3
CDR3: CASSPVTNRGYNEQFF; DNA: TGTGCCAGCAGCCCGGTCACCAACCGCGGCTACAATGAGCAGTTCTTC; J: TRBJ2-1; D: NA; size: NA; V: TRBV11-2
CDR3: CASSPRRAVNYGYTF; DNA: TGTGCCAGCAGCCCCCGGCGGGCAGTCAACTATGGCTACACCTTC; J: TRBJ1-2; D: NA; size: NA; V: TRBV14
CDR3: CASSGTGRSNYGYTF; DNA: TGTGCCAGCAGCGGGACAGGGCGATCTAACTATGGCTACACCTTC; J: TRBJ1-2; D: TRBD1; size: NA; V: TRBV5-6
CDR3: CASSYSVVRRRIQFF; DNA: TGTGCCAGCAGTTACTCGGTCGTGCGGAGAAGGATACAGTTCTTC; J: TRBJ2-1; D: NA; size: once; V: TRBV6-5
CDR3: CASSTAGYQPQHF; DNA: TGTGCCAGCAGTACTGCAGGTTATCAGCCCCAGCATTTT; J: TRBJ1-5; D: NA; size: NA; V: TRBV6-5
CDR3: CASSFDRVGGYTF; DNA: TGTGCCAGCAGCTTTGACAGGGTCGGTGGCTACACCTTC; J: TRBJ1-2; D: TRBD1; size: few; V: TRBV5-4
CDR3: CASSYLRGQETQYF; DNA: TGTGCCAGCAGTTACTTGAGAGGGCAAGAGACCCAGTACTTC; J: TRBJ2-5; D: NA; size: NA; V: TRBV6-5
CDR3: CASSFSLESDYGYTF; DNA: TGTGCCAGCAGCTTCTCCTTAGAGAGCGACTATGGCTACACCTTC; J: TRBJ1-2; D: NA; size: NA; V: TRBV7-3
CDR3: CASSQDFGPVSSYEQYF; DNA: TGCGCCAGCAGCCAAGATTTCGGTCCCGTGAGCTCCTACGAGCAGTACTTC; J: TRBJ2-7; D: NA; size: NA; V: TRBV4-1
CDR3: CASSLAEYNEQFF; DNA: TGTGCCAGCAGCTTAGCCGAGTACAATGAGCAGTTCTTC; J: TRBJ2-1; D: NA; size: few; V: TRBV7-3
CDR3: CAWSIGGANYGYTF; DNA: TGTGCCTGGAGCATAGGGGGCGCGAACTATGGCTACACCTTC; J: TRBJ1-2; D: TRBD1; size: NA; V: TRBV30
CDR3: CASSVDGGSDEQYF; DNA: TGTGCCAGCAGCGTAGACGGCGGGAGCGACGAGCAGTACTTC; J: TRBJ2-7; D: TRBD2; size: NA; V: TRBV9
CDR3: CASSLPSDGYTF; DNA: TGCGCCAGCAGTCTTCCCTCGGATGGCTACACCTTC; J: TRBJ1-2; D: NA; size: NA; V: TRBV10-2
CDR3: CASSLIGGQAFYGYTF; DNA: TGTGCCAGCAGTTTAATTGGGGGACAGGCCTTCTATGGCTACACCTTC; J: TRBJ1-2; D: TRBD1; size: once; V: TRBV27
CDR3: CASSGHFQETQYF; DNA: TGTGCCAGCAGTGGCCACTTCCAAGAGACCCAGTACTTC; J: TRBJ2-5; D: NA; size: NA; V: TRBV2
CDR3: CAITQTGIDGYTF; DNA: TGTGCCATCACTCAGACAGGGATCGATGGCTACACCTTC; J: TRBJ1-2; D: TRBD1; size: NA; V: TRBV10-3
CDR3: CASSFRQGGGTDTQYF; DNA: TGTGCCAGCAGTTTCCGACAGGGTGGGGGCACAGATACGCAGTATTTT; J: TRBJ2-3; D: TRBD1; size: NA; V: TRBV28
CDR3: CASSGGQAGTGEQYF; DNA: TGTGCCAGCAGTGGGGGACAGGCCGGGACGGGGGAGCAGTACTTC; J: TRBJ2-7; D: TRBD1; size: NA; V: TRBV6-5
CDR3: CASSMRLAGAGTYEQYF; DNA: TGTGCCAGTAGTATGAGGCTAGCGGGGGCCGGAACCTACGAGCAGTACTTC; J: TRBJ2-7; D: TRBD2; size: NA; V: TRBV19
CDR3: CASSPPSRGEDTQYF; DNA: TGTGCCAGCTCACCCCCCTCCAGGGGTGAGGATACGCAGTATTTT; J: TRBJ2-3; D: NA; size: once; V: TRBV18
CDR3: CASSAARREGRRNEQFF; DNA: TGTGCCAGCAGCGCCGCGCGGCGGGAGGGCCGGCGCAATGAGCAGTTCTTC; J: TRBJ2-1; D: TRBD2; size: NA; V: TRBV2